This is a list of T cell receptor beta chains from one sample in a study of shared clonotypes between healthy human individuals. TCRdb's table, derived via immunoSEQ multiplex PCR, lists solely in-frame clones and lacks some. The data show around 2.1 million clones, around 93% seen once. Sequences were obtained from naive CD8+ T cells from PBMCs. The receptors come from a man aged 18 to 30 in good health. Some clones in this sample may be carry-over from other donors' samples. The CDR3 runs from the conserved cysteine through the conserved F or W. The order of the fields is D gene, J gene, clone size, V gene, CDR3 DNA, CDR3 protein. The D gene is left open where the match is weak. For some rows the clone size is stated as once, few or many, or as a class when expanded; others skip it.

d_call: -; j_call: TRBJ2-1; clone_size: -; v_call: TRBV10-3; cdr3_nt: TGTGCCATACGGGCGACCGGGGGCTACAATGAGCAGTTCTTC; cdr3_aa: CAIRATGGYNEQFF
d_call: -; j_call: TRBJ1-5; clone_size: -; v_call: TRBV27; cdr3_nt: TGTGCCAGCAGTCTTCAGGGGCTAGGTCAGCCCCAGCATTTT; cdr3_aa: CASSLQGLGQPQHF
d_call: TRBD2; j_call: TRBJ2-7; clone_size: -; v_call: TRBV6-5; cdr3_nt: TGTGCCAGCAGAGCGGGACTAGCGCCTACCTACGAGCAGTACTTC; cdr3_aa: CASRAGLAPTYEQYF
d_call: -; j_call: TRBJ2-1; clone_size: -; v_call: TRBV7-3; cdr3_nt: TGTGCCAGCACCCACCCGGAGGGATCCGACGGCGATGAGCAGTTCTTC; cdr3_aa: CASTHPEGSDGDEQFF
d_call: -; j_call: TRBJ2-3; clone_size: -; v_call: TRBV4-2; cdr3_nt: TGTGCCAGCAGCCAAGGGTTGGATACGCAGTATTTT; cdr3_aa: CASSQGLDTQYF
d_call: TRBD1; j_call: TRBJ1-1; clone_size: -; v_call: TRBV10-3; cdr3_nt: TGTGCCACTTCCTTATTAGGGACAGGGGTCTTGGGCACTGAAGCTTTCTTT; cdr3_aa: CATSLLGTGVLGTEAFF
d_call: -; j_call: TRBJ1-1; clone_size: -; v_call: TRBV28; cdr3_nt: TGTGCCAGCAGTTTATTAACCGGGGCTGGTACTGAAGCTTTCTTT; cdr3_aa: CASSLLTGAGTEAFF
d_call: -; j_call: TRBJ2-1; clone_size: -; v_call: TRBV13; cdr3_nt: TGTGCCAGCAGCGCCTACAATGAGCAGTTCTTC; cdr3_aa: CASSAYNEQFF
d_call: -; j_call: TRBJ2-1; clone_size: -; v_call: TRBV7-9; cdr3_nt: TGTGCCAGCACCGGGAGTATGGCCTACAATGAGCAGTTCTTC; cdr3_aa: CASTGSMAYNEQFF
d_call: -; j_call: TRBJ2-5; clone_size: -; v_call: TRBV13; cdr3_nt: TGTGCCAGCAGCTTAGGGAGGGGGGAGACCCAGTACTTC; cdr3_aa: CASSLGRGETQYF
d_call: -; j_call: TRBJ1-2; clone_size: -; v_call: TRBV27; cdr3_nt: TGTGCCAGCAGTTTATGGGTCTCCGAAGGCTACACCTTC; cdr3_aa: CASSLWVSEGYTF
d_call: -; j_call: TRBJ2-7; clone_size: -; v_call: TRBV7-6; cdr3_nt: TGTGCCAGCAGTCTGGGGGCGGGAGTAGAGCAGTACTTC; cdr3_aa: CASSLGAGVEQYF
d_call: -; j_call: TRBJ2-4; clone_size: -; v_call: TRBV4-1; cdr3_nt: TGCGCCAGCAGCCAAGAAAACAGGTTCGAAAACATTCAGTACTTC; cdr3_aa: CASSQENRFENIQYF
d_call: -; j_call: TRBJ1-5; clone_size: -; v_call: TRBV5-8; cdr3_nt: TGTGCCAGCAGCTTGGTTGTAGATAGCAATCAGCCCCAGCATTTT; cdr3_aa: CASSLVVDSNQPQHF
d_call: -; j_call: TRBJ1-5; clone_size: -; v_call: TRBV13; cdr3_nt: TGTGCCAGCAGCTTAGGCTATAGCAATCAGCCCCAGCATTTT; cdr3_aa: CASSLGYSNQPQHF
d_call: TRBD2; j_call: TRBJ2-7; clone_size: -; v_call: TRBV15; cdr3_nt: TGTGCCACCACTAGCGGGATGGAGAACGAGCAGTACTTC; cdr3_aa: CATTSGMENEQYF
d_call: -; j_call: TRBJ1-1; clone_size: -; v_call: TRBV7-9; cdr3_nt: TGTGCCAGCAGCTTAGTGGGAAGCAACACTGAAGCTTTCTTT; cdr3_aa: CASSLVGSNTEAFF
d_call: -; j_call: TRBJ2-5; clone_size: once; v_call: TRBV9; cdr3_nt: TGTGCCAGCAGCGGAGGACAGACCACGGCCGGGGAGACCCAGTACTTC; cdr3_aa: CASSGGQTTAGETQYF
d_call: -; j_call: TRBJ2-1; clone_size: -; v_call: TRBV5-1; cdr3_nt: TGCGCCAGCAGCTCCTCCCCCCATAGAGGTGACAATGAGCAGTTCTTC; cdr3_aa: CASSSSPHRGDNEQFF
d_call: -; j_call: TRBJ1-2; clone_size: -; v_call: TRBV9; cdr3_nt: TGTGCCAGCAGCGGGACGGCTAACTATGGCTACACCTTC; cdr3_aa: CASSGTANYGYTF
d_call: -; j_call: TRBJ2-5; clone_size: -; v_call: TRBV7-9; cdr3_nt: TGTGCCAGCAGCTTTGGGTCAGGGTGGCAACAAGAGACCCAGTACTTC; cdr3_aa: CASSFGSGWQQETQYF
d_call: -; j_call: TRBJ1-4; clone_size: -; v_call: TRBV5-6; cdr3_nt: TGTGCCAGCAGCCTGACCCGGGGGGCGAACCTTGAAAAACTGTTTTTT; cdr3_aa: CASSLTRGANLEKLFF